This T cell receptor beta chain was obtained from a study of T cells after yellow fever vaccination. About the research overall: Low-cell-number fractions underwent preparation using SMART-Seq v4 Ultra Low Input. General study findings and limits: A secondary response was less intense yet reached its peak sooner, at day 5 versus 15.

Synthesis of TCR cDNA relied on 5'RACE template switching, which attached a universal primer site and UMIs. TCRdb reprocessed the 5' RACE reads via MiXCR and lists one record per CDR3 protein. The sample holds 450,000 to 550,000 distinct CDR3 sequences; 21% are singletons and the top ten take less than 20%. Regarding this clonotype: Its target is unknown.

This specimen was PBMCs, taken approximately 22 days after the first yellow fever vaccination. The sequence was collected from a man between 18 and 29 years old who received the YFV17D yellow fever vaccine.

CDR3 nucleotides: TGCGCCAGCAGCCAATTAGGGGGCCTGACAGGGGGCATCGTATCTGAAGCTTTCTTT. Amino acids: CASSQLGGLTGGIVSEAFF. The chain has TRBV4-1 and TRBJ1-1; 10 nucleotides line up with TRBD1. V was pared by 2 bases and J by 6 bases, with 18 bases of the junction left unmatched. Germline lookup yields CDR1 MGHRA and CDR2 YSYEKL. The CDR3 totals 19 residues.